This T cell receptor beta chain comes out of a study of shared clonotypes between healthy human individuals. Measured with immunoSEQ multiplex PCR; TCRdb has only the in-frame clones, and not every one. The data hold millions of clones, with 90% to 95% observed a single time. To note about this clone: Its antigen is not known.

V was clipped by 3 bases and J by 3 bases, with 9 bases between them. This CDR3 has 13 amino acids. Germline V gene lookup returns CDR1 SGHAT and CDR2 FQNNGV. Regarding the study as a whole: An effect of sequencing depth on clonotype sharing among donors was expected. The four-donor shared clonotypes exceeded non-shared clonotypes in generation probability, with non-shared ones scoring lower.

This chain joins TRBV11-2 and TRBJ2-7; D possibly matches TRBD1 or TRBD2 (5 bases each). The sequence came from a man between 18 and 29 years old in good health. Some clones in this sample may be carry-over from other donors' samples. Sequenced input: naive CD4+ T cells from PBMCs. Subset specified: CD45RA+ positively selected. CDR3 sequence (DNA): TGTGCCAGCAGCTTGGGGGTCGACTACGAGCAGTACTTC. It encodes CASSLGVDYEQYF. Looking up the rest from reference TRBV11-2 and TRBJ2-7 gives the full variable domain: EAGVAQSPRYKIIEKRQSVAFWCNPISGHATLYWYQQILGQGPKLLIQFQNNGVVDDSQLPKDRFSAERLKGVDSTLKIQPAKLEDSAVYLCASSLGVDYEQYFGPGTRLTVT.